Shown below are 8 T cell receptor beta chains from a single sample sequenced in a study of blood T cell repertoires in COVID-19. Profiled with immunoSEQ multiplex PCR; TCRdb holds only in-frame clones, not every one. The sample gives roughly 130,000 clones, around 90% of which show up once; about 4.6% is in the top ten. The source material was peripheral blood. These receptor sequences come from a man between 60 and 70 years old with COVID-19, enrolled during active disease.

This chain uses TRBV7-9 with TRBJ1-2; TRBD1 matches 8 bases. There are 13 residues in the CDR3. After removal of 3 bases from V and 7 bases from J, the junction contained 4 bases not matched to a gene. From germline, CDR1 is SEHNR and CDR2 FQNEAQ (reference sequence). CDR3 protein: CASSFDRGSGYTF. The CDR3 DNA reads TGTGCCAGCAGCTTCGACAGGGGCTCTGGCTACACCTTC.

This clone has only a few counts. Other DNA sequences from this sample encode an identical CDR3 as well. The chain is built from TRBV30 and TRBJ1-4, with 10 bases aligning to TRBD1. CDR3 size: 14 residues. Germline lookup yields CDR1 GTSNPN and CDR2 SVGIG (reference sequence). After removal of 3 bases from V and 8 bases from J, the junction contained 6 bases not matched to a gene. CDR3 protein: CAWSSGTGDEKLFF. The DNA of the CDR3 is TGTGCCTGGAGCTCCGGGACAGGGGACGAAAAACTGTTTTTT.

The chain employs TRBV2 and TRBJ2-2, with a weak D call TRBD2 (6 bases). Germline loops: CDR1 SNHLY, CDR2 FYNNEI. The CDR3 covers 14 residues. Trimming stripped 7 bases from V and 3 bases from J, with 12 bases between. CDR3 region: CASNPGVDTGELFF. The CDR3, as DNA: TGTGCCAGCAATCCGGGAGTCGACACCGGGGAGCTGTTTTTT.

This chain links TRBV28 with TRBJ1-5; possibly TRBD1 for D (6 bases). The length of the CDR3 is 15 residues. In germline, CDR1 is MDHEN, CDR2 SYDVKM. Between the trimmed V and J ends, which lost 5 bases and 1 base, there was a span of 12 bases. The DNA for the CDR3 is TGTGCCAGCAGTCCCCCCCAGGGGAGCAATCAGCCCCAGCATTTT. The encoded protein is CASSPPQGSNQPQHF.

The V and J genes are TRBV27 and TRBJ2-3; D call uncertain. This CDR3 contains 13 residues. V was trimmed by 5 bases and J by 0 bases, leaving 6 bases between them. Germline CDR1 and CDR2: MNHEY and SMNVEV (reference sequence). This chain's CDR3 is CASSITSTDTQYF. DNA for the CDR3: TGTGCCAGCAGTATCACTAGCACAGATACGCAGTATTTT.

V usage is TRBV19 and J usage is TRBJ1-4; 9 bases fit TRBD1. Germline V lookup: CDR1 LNHDA, CDR2 SQIVND (reference sequence). Trimming removed 6 bases from V and 5 bases from J; junction bases left unmatched: 7. The length of the CDR3 is 15 residues. DNA of the CDR3: TGTGCCAGTAGAATCCGGGACAGGGTGAATGAAAAACTGTTTTTT. It codes for CASRIRDRVNEKLFF.

The J gene is TRBJ2-2, the V gene TRBV7-2; 12 bases map to TRBD2. Trimming removed 5 bases from V and 5 bases from J; junction bases left unmatched: 3. This CDR3 comprises 15 residues. CDR1 and CDR2 (germline): SGHTA, FQGNSA. CDR3 residues: CASSTGLAGTGELFF. Here the CDR3 DNA reads TGTGCCAGCAGCACCGGACTAGCGGGAACCGGGGAGCTGTTTTTT.

The rearrangement joins TRBV3-1 (or the pseudogene TRBV3-2) to TRBJ2-5, with D maybe TRBD2 (5 bases). This CDR3 spans 15 amino acids. Deletions cut 1 base from V and 9 bases from J, with 18 bases between. Germline V gene data show CDR1 as LGHDT and CDR2 as YNNKEL (reference sequence). CDR3 amino acids: CASSQGVGGSQAQYF. The CDR3 nucleotides are TGTGCCAGCAGCCAAGGGGTCGGAGGTTCCCAGGCCCAGTACTTC.